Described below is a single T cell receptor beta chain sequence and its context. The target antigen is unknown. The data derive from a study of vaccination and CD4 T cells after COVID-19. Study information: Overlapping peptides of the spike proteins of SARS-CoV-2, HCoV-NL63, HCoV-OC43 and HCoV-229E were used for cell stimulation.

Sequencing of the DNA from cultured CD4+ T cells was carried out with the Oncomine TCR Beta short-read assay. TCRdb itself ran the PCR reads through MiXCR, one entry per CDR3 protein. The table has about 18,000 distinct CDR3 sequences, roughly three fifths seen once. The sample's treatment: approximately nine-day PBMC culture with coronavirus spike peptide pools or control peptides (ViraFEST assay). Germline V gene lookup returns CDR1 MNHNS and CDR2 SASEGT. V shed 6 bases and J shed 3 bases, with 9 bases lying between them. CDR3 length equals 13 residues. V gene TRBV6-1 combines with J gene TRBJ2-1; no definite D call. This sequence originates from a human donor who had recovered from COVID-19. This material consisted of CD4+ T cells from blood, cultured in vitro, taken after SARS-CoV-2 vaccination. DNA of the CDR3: TGTGCCAGCAGCAACGGGCTCTACAATGAGCAGTTCTTC. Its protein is CASSNGLYNEQFF.